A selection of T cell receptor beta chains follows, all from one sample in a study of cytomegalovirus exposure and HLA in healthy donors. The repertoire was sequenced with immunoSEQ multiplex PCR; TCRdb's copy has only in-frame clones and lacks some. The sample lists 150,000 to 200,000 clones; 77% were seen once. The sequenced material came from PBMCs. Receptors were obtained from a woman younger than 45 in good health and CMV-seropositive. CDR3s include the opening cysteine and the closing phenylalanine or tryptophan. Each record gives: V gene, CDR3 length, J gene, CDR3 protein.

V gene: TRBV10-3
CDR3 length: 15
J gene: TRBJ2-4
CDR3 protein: CAISDMGGAKNIQYF

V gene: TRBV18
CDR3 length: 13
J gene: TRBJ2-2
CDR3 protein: CASSEGETGELFF

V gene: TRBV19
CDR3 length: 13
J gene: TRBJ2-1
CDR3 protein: CASSIGAGNEQFF

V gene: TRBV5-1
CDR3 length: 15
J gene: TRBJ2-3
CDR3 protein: CASSSDRTSTDTQYF

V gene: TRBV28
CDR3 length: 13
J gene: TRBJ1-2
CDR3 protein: CASSPGTEYGYTF

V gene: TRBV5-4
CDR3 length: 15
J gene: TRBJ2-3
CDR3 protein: CASSLAGPSSDTQYF

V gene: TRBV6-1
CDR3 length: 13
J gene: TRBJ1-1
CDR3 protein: CASLPRGNTEAFF

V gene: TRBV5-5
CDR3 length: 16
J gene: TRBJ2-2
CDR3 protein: CASSPWDRAATGELFF

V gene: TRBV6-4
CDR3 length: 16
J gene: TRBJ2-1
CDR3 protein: CASSIAGGSSYNEQFF

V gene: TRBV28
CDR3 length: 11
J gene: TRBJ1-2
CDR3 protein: CASSFGYGYTF

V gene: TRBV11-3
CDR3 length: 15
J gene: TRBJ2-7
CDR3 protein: CASSLVQGAYYEQYF

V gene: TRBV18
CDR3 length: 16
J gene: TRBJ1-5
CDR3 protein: CASSGLDGDSNQPQHF

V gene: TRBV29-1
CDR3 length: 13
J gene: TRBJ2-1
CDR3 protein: CSVRGSSGNEQFF

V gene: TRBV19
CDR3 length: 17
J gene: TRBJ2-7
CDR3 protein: CASSHDSGGRAPNERYF

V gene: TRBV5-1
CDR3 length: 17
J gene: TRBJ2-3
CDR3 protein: CASSLNPSSSGTDTQYF

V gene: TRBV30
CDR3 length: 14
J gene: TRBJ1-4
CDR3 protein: CAWRSYGPNEKLFF

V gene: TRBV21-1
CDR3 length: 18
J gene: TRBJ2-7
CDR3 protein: CASSKGGLPQGPKDEQYF

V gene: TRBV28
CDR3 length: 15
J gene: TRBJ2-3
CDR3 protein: CASSDRGSITDTQYF

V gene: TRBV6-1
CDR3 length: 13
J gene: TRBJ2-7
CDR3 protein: CASSRDITYEQYF

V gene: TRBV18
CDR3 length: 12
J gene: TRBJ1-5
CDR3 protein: CASSPSNQPQHF

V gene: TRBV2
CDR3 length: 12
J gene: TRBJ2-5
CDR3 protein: CASSVVRETQYF

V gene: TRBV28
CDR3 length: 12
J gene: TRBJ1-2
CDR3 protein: CAITDRELGYTF

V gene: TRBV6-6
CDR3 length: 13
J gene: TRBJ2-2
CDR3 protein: CASSVPNTGELFF

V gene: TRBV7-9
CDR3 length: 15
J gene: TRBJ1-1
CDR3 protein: CASSLGTGRNTEAFF

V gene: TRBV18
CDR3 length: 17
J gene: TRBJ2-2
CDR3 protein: CATPLAGSVSNTGELFF

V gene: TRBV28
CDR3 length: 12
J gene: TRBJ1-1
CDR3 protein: CASSFPGTEAFF

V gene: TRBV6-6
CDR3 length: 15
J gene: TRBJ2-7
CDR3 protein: CASSYPAGDQYEQYF

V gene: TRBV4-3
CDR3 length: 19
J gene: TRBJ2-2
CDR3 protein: CASSPAQGTPRRYTGELFF

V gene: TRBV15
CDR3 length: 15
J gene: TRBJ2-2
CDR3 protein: CATSRERAMAGELFF